This TCR beta chain appears in the sequencing data of a study of identifying expanded T cells in peripheral blood. Sequencing was performed with immunoSEQ multiplex PCR; in TCRdb, only in-frame clones are kept and a portion is missing. The sample yields around 81,000 clones, 80% to 90% seen once. The CDR3 totals 14 residues. After removal of 1 base from V and 5 bases from J, the junction contained 6 bases not matched to a gene. The germline V gene has CDR1 GTSNPN and CDR2 SVGIG (reference sequence). Study-wide points: Technical replicates showed roughly 1.2 changed clones; roughly two weeks 15 to 20; four weeks 19. Clone count variance between approximately two-week samples rose with total template count.

About this clone itself: Antigen unknown.

The source material was blood. The origin of this receptor is a person aged 18 to 75 in good health. The V call is TRBV30, the J call TRBJ2-5; 8 bases agree with TRBD1. This chain's CDR3 is CAWSGQGAWETQYF. CDR3 in DNA: TGTGCCTGGAGTGGGCAGGGGGCTTGGGAGACCCAGTACTTC.